What follows are 9 T cell receptor beta chains derived from one specimen sequenced in a study of cytomegalovirus exposure and HLA in healthy donors. Use of 60 Vbeta and 13 Jbeta primers characterized the PCR. Generated by immunoSEQ multiplex PCR, the TCRdb table keeps only in-frame clones and is missing some. This repertoire shows about 130,000 clones, over 65% found once; its top ten account for around 1.2%. Sequencing was carried out using PBMCs. The source is a man aged 50 to 59 in good health and CMV-seronegative.

The V and J genes are TRBV29-1 and TRBJ2-7; maybe TRBD1 (5 bases). Trimming shortened V by 0 bases and J by 6 bases, and 6 bases separated the two germline ends. This CDR3 comprises 11 residues. Per germline, CDR1 SQVTM and CDR2 ANQGSEA. CDR3 DNA: TGCAGCGTTGAAGAAGGGGCCGAGCAGTACTTC. Residues: CSVEEGAEQYF.

This clone has only a few counts. The chain has TRBV5-6 and TRBJ1-4, with 9 bases identical to TRBD1. This CDR3 is 15 amino acids long. Germline lookup yields CDR1 SGHDT and CDR2 YYEEEE. V lost 4 bases to trimming and J lost 2 bases; unmatched junction nucleotides: 3. For the CDR3, the DNA is TGTGCCAGCAGCCTACAGGGGGCTACTAATGAAAAACTGTTTTTT. Translated, it gives CASSLQGATNEKLFF.

A few counts support this clone. This sequence joins TRBV10-3 and TRBJ2-1; 12 bases agree with TRBD2. V shed 2 bases, J shed 7 bases, and the junction held 6 bases outside the gene matches. CDR3 length equals 16 residues. Germline V gene lookup returns CDR1 ENHRY and CDR2 SYGVKD. CDR3 amino acids: CAISERQTSGRNEQFF. The CDR3 DNA sequence: TGTGCCATCAGTGAGCGGCAAACTAGCGGGAGGAATGAGCAGTTCTTC.

The V call is TRBV19, the J call TRBJ2-5; D call uncertain. Germline-derived CDR1 and CDR2 are LNHDA and SQIVND (reference sequence). V was trimmed by 4 bases and J by 5 bases, leaving 11 bases between them. This CDR3 has 13 residues. The CDR3 protein is CASSTPGRETQYF. CDR3 in DNA: TGTGCCAGTAGTACCCCAGGCCGGGAGACCCAGTACTTC.

The chain recombines TRBV5-8 with TRBJ1-4; TRBD1 agrees at 10 bases. This CDR3 comprises 18 residues. Germline V lookup: CDR1 SGHTS, CDR2 YDEGEE. V trimming: 4 bases; J trimming: 8 bases; junction bases outside the gene matches: 17. This CDR3 is CASSSGVSSGTGVEKLFF. CDR3 DNA sequence: TGTGCCAGCAGCAGCGGGGTTTCGTCCGGGACAGGGGTCGAAAAACTGTTTTTT.

This clone appeared a single time. This chain connects TRBV15 to TRBJ2-2; D not resolved. This CDR3 is 13 amino acids long. V gave up 6 bases and J gave up 6 bases, with 11 bases separating them. Germline values: CDR1 LNHNV, CDR2 YYDKDF (reference sequence). DNA for the CDR3: TGTGCCACCAGGACATCGTTGGCCGGGGAGCTGTTTTTT. Its translation: CATRTSLAGELFF.

The CDR3 DNA follows: TGTGCCAGCAGTTTAGCCCGAGCGGGGTCACCTAACTATGGCTACACCTTC. This sequence encodes CASSLARAGSPNYGYTF. The V gene is TRBV28, the J gene TRBJ1-2; D call uncertain. CDR3 size: 17 residues. CDR1 and CDR2 from the germline V gene are MDHEN and SYDVKM. V was trimmed by 2 bases and J by 0 bases, leaving 16 bases between them.

The V and J genes are TRBV28 and TRBJ1-2; no clear D gene. Trimming shortened V by 7 bases and J by 4 bases, and 13 bases separated the two germline ends. Germline V CDR1 and CDR2: MDHEN, SYDVKM. The CDR3 length is 13 residues. In nucleotides, the CDR3 is TGTGCCAGCACGGGCGGGGAGGGCTATGGCTACACCTTC. Its translation: CASTGGEGYGYTF.

This clone occurred a few times. This chain joins TRBV11-3 and TRBJ1-1; D is unresolved. The CDR3 loop spans 13 amino acids. The germline V gene has CDR1 SGHNT and CDR2 YENEEA. With 0 bases removed from V and 6 bases from J, the gap between germline ends came to 8 bases. CDR3 sequence: CASSLDDNAEAFF. For the CDR3, the DNA is TGTGCCAGCAGCTTAGACGACAACGCTGAAGCTTTCTTT.